This T cell receptor (beta chain) was found in a study of blood T cells in healthy people across ages (dated by TCRdb to 2015 to 2017). Some background on the complete study: In model experiments, roughly one uniquely barcoded TCR beta cDNA molecule per two T cells was captured by template switching. Age-related changes in TCR beta repertoire diversity were measured in the study by deep sequencing normalized with unique cDNA molecular identifiers. The donors were divided into four age groups: young (average about 15 years), middle-aged (almost 40), aged (62) and long-lived (roughly 82). The study analyzed two additional independent replicas of 1 million unique cDNA reads from the same blood draw for two donors, one aged 18 to 30 and one aged 80 or older.

The paper's findings and limits, for the study overall: There was a strong correlation between observed TCR beta diversity and the percentage of naive T cells measured by flow cytometry. Because the CMV infection status of the donors was unknown, age-related changes in expanded clonotypes may potentially have been confounded. Bulk unsorted PBMC profiling prevented conclusive comparison of naive and antigen-experienced compartments. Estimates of total diversity based on one million sequenced T cells were regarded as lower bounds and as underestimates. Compared with the aged group, the long-lived group had more naive CD4+ T cells, fewer expanded clones and increased TCR diversity, a pattern suggesting age selection. As age increased, observed TCR beta diversity per million T cells dropped in a roughly linear way, and a significant reduction was already evident by age about 40.

The 39 donors, aged about 6 to 95 years, were systemically healthy Caucasian individuals from Russia. Ten milliliters of peripheral blood were drawn from each donor into EDTA-treated Vacutainer tubes. Ficoll-Paque density-gradient centrifugation was used to isolate PBMCs, with at least 6 million per sample. Total RNA, at least 6 micrograms per sample, was extracted from PBMCs with Trizol reagent. For every donor, an aliquot of PBMCs went through flow cytometry to measure the percentages of naive CD45RAhigh/CD27high T cells. The receptor library was made with 5' RACE. Data came from an Illumina HiSeq 2500. The second PCR ran for roughly 6 to 11 cycles and used a J-beta primer mix along with a sample-barcoded 5' primer. A unique molecular identifier was introduced onto each TCR beta cDNA molecule by a template-switch 5' adaptor carrying 12 random nucleotides. At least 3 million CDR3-containing paired-end reads were obtained from each sample. The Mint cDNA synthesis kit, primed by a TRBC-specific oligonucleotide, was used to synthesize first-strand cDNA from all RNA. Following uracil-DNA glycosylase treatment, a first 18-cycle PCR with universal primers M1SS and BC2_uni_R was performed on all cDNA. The study's own analysis went as follows. Each sample was normalized by randomly selecting 1 million high-quality reads, each carrying a distinct molecular identifier. Reads with shared molecular identifiers were discarded instead of being binned into consensus sequences. CDR3 identification, clonotype clustering and error correction used MiTCR with a Q25 quality threshold and the strictest error-elimination algorithm. A nonparametric unseen species model with Euler transformation was used to estimate a lower bound on total TCR beta diversity. TCRdb cleaned the public reads at Q25 with fastp, built clones with MiXCR and kept in-frame beta chains. Identical CDR3 proteins give one entry, which carries the most common genes and DNA. These V and J calls rely on TCRdb rather than the paper's analysis. This sample holds 750,000 or so distinct CDR3 sequences; 20% to 25% were observed only once. The ten largest clones add up to 9.4% of the sample.

The germline V gene (reference sequence) provides CDR1 SGHKS and CDR2 YYEKEE. The CDR3 covers 15 residues, taking in both the cysteine and the phenylalanine. Of the read, only the CDR3 DNA is kept; its 45 bases are in frame from base 1. Trimmed from V: 3 bases; trimmed from J: 8 bases; junction bases lacking a gene match: 8. In its sample, this clonotype was seen a few times. No cognate antigen has been identified for it. The input lacks base qualities; no much larger clone sits a single base away. The data were also submitted as part of a second study, on T cells of mothers and their children. The second paper further reports: The donors were nine systemically healthy Caucasian individuals, made up of three mothers and their six children. cDNA synthesis used all of the extracted RNA, with around 1.6 ug of RNA in each 15 ul reaction. In the second PCR, the M1S primer introduced both the sample barcodes and 2-4 random nucleotides. More than 9.5 million TCR beta CDR3 reads were obtained from each mother, and approximately 3 million reads were obtained from each child. Thymic selection similarly shapes TCR recombination output in related and unrelated pairs, with minor effect from inherited differences. Normalized repertoire overlap was always slightly but never significantly higher in related than unrelated mother-child pairs. With a sensitivity of approximately 93 clones per million clonotypes, no persistent microchimeric T cell clones were detected. The study used deep NGS to compare TCR beta repertoires of mothers and children, seeking features distinguishing related mother-child pairs from unrelated individuals. The mean age was approximately 41 +/- 4 years for the mothers and approximately 11 +/- 4 years for the children. After adapter ligation was performed with NEBNext reagents, the libraries were sequenced on an Illumina HiSeq 2000 with 100+100 nt paired-end reads. To prevent cross-contamination, the mother and child libraries were prepared a month apart and were sequenced in separate runs. For each donor, somewhere between about 450,000 and 2,200,000 distinct TCR beta clonotypes were identified. Naive TCR beta clonotypes were estimated from low-frequency clonotypes matched to each donor's FACS-determined naive share, without sorting.

This clonotype was sampled from a boy between 5 and 17 years old in good health. The chain was built from TRBV5-5 and TRBJ1-4; a stretch of 9 junction bases matches TRBD1. The sample consisted of blood. The nucleotide sequence is TGTGCCAGCAGCTGGGGGACAGGGAGAAGGGAAAAACTGTTTTTT. It encodes CASSWGTGRREKLFF.